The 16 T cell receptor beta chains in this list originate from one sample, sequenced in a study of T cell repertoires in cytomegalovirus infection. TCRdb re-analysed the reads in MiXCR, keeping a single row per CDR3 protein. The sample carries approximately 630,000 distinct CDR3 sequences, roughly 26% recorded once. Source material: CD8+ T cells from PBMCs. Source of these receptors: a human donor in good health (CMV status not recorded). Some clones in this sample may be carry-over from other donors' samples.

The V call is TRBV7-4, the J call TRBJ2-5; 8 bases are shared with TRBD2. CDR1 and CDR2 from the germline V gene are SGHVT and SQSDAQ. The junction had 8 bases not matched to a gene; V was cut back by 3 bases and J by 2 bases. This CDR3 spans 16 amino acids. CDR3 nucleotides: TGTGCCAGCAGCTTGCTAGCGGGCCTACCTCAAGAGACCCAGTACTTC. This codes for CASSLLAGLPQETQYF.

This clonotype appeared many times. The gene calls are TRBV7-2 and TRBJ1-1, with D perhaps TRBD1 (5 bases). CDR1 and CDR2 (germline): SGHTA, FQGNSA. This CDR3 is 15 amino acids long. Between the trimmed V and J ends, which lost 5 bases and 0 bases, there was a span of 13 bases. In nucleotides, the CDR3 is TGTGCCAGCAGCCTGGGACCTTACCTGAACACTGAAGCTTTCTTT. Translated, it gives CASSLGPYLNTEAFF.

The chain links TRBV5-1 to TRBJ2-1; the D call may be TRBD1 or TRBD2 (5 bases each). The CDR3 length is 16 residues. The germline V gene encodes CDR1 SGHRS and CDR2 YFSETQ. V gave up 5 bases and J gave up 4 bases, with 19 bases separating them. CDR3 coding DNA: TGCGCCAGCAGAGGGGTCTCGAGGGCCGGATACAATGAGCAGTTCTTC. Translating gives CASRGVSRAGYNEQFF.

The CDR3 protein is CASSYSGDGNIQYF. DNA of the CDR3: TGTGCCAGCAGTTACTCGGGGGATGGGAACATTCAGTACTTC. V gene TRBV6-5 combines with J gene TRBJ2-4; D tentatively fits TRBD1 or TRBD2 (5 bases each). The CDR3 length is 14 residues. V lost 0 bases and J 7 bases, leaving 10 bases between the germline ends. In germline, CDR1 is MNHEY, CDR2 SVGAGI.

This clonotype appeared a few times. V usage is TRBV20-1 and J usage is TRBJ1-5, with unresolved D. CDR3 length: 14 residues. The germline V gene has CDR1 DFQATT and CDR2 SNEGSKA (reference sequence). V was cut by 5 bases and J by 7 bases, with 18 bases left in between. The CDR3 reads CSAPLGPQYQPQHF. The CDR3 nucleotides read TGCAGTGCTCCCCTCGGGCCCCAATACCAGCCCCAGCATTTT.

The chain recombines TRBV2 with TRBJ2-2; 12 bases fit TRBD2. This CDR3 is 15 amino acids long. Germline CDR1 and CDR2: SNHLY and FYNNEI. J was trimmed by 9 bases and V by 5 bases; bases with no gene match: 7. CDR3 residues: CASSPSTSGGRELFF. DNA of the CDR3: TGTGCCAGCAGTCCTTCGACTAGCGGGGGCCGGGAGCTGTTTTTT. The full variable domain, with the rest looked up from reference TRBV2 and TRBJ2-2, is EPEVTQTPSHQVTQMGQEVILRCVPISNHLYFYWYRQILGQKVEFLVSFYNNEISEKSEIFDDQFSVERPDGSNFTLKIRSTKLEDSAMYFCASSPSTSGGRELFFGEGSRLTVL.

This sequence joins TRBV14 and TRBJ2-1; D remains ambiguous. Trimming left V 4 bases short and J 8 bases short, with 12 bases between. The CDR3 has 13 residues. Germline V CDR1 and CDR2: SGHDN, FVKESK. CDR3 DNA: TGTGCCAGCAGCCCTTCTGGGATGTATGAGCAGTTCTTC. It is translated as CASSPSGMYEQFF. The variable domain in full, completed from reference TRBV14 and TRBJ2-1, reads EAGVTQFPSHSVIEKGQTVTLRCDPISGHDNLYWYRRVMGKEIKFLLHFVKESKQDESGMPNNRFLAERTGGTYSTLKVQPAELEDSGVYFCASSPSGMYEQFFGPGTRLTVL.

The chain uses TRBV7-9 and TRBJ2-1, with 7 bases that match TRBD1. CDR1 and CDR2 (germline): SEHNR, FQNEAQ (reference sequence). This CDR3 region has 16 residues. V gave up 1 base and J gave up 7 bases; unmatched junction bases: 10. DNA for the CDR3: TGTGCCAGCAGCTTAGAAATAGGGACAGTAGGAAATGAGCAGTTCTTC. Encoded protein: CASSLEIGTVGNEQFF.

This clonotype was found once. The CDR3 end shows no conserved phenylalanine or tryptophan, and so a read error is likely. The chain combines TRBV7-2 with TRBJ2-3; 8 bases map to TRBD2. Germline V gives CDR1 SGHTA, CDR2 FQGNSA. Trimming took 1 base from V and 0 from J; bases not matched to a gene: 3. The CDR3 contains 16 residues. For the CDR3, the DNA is TGTGCCAGCAGCTTAGGGGCGGGGGGTAGCACAGATACGCAGTATTCT. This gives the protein CASSLGAGGSTDTQYS.

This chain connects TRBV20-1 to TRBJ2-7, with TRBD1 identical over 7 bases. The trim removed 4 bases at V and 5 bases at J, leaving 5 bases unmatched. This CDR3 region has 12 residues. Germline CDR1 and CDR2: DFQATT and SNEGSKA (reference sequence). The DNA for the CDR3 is TGCAGTGCTACACTGACAGGGAACGAGCAGTACGTC. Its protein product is CSATLTGNEQYV.

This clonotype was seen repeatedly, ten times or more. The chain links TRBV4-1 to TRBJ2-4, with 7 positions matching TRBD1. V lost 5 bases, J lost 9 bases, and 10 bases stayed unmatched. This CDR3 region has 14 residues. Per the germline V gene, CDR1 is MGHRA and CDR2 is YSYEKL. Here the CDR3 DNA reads TGCGCCAGCAGCGGTCCCAGGGGGTCCGGCATTCAGTACTTC. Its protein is CASSGPRGSGIQYF.

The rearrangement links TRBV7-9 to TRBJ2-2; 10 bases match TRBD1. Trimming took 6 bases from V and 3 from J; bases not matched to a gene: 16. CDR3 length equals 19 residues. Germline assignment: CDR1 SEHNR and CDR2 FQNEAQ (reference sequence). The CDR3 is CASRVPEPWGTGDTGELFF. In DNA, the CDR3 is TGTGCCAGCAGAGTACCCGAACCATGGGGGACAGGGGACACCGGGGAGCTGTTTTTT. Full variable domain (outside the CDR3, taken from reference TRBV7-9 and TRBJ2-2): DTGVSQNPRHKITKRGQNVTFRCDPISEHNRLYWYRQTLGQGPEFLTYFQNEAQLEKSRLLSDRFSAERPKGSFSTLEIQRTEQGDSAMYLCASRVPEPWGTGDTGELFFGEGSRLTVL.

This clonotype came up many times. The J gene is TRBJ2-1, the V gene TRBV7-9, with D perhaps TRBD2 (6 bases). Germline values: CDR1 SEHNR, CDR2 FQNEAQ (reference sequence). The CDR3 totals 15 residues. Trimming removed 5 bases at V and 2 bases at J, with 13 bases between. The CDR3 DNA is TGTGCCAGCAGCCCGGCTGGGGGGACCTACAATGAGCAGTTCTTC. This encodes CASSPAGGTYNEQFF. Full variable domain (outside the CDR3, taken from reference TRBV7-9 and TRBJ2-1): DTGVSQNPRHKITKRGQNVTFRCDPISEHNRLYWYRQTLGQGPEFLTYFQNEAQLEKSRLLSDRFSAERPKGSFSTLEIQRTEQGDSAMYLCASSPAGGTYNEQFFGPGTRLTVL.

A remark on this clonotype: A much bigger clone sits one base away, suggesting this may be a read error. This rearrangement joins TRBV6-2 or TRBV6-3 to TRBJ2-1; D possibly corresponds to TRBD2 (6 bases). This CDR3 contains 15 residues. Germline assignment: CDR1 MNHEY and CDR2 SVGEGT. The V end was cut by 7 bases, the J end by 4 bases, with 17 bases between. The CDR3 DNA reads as TGTGCCAGCACCGTACATGGGGGAGGATACAATGAGCAGTTCTTC. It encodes CASTVHGGGYNEQFF.

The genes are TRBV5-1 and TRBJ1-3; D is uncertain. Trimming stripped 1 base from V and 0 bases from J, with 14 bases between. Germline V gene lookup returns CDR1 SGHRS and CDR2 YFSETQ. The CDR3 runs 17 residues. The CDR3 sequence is CASSLSATGNSGNTIYF. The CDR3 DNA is TGCGCCAGCAGCTTGTCCGCGACCGGAAACTCTGGAAACACCATATATTTT. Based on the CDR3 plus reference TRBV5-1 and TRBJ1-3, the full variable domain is KAGVTQTPRYLIKTRGQQVTLSCSPISGHRSVSWYQQTPGQGLQFLFEYFSETQRNKGNFPGRFSGRQFSNSRSEMNVSTLELGDSALYLCASSLSATGNSGNTIYFGEGSWLTVV.

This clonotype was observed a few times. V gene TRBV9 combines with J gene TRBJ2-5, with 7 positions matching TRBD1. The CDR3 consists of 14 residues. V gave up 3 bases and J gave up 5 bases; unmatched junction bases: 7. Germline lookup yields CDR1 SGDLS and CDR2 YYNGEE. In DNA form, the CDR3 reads TGTGCCAGCAGCGAGGGGGACAGCCAGGAGACCCAGTACTTC. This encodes CASSEGDSQETQYF.